This entry describes one T cell receptor (beta chain). The antigen remains unidentified. The data stem from a study of shared clonotypes between healthy human individuals. As for the study in general: Used for every donor were three CD4 naive, three CD4 memory, two CD8 naive and one CD8 memory plate. General study points: What naive subsets generally showed was a larger estimated richness than memory subsets showed.

Naive CD8 isolation took CD45RO-negative cells positively selected for CCR7 and excluded terminally differentiated effector memory CD45RA+ cells. Healthy HIV-negative adults with no recent acute infections or vaccinations were recruited as donors. Authors' analysis steps: Junction-only sequences without quality scores were provided by ImmunoSEQ, so filtering was different. The data were produced by immunoSEQ multiplex PCR, yet TCRdb's version contains in-frame clones alone and is incomplete. V and J calls and clone size are given by that table; D and trimming were obtained from the DNA. The data show over 750,000 clones, 90% to 97% seen once. The V end was cut by 3 bases, the J end by 5 bases, with 17 bases between. CDR3 length equals 15 residues. Germline loops: CDR1 LNHDA, CDR2 SQIVND (reference sequence).

The TCR originated in a man aged 25 to 40 in good health. Sequenced input: naive CD8+ T cells sorted from blood. This sequence joins TRBV19 and TRBJ2-7; no clear D. The DNA for the CDR3 is TGTGCCAGTAGTATGAGATTTAATGTCCTCGACGAGCAGTACTTC. This codes for CASSMRFNVLDEQYF.